Below, 18 T cell receptor beta chains from the same sample are listed, as sequenced in a study of cytomegalovirus exposure and HLA in healthy donors. Clones were sequenced by immunoSEQ multiplex PCR, and TCRdb holds only the in-frame ones, with some missing. The sample has 130,000 to 150,000 clones; approximately 91% are singletons. Sequencing was performed on PBMCs. The source is a man younger than 30 in good health and CMV-seronegative.

The chain uses TRBV29-1 and TRBJ2-3, with 8 bases aligning to TRBD2. The CDR3 is 13 amino acids. CDR1 is SQVTM, CDR2 ANQGSEA, per germline. The V gene end was trimmed by 5 bases and the J gene end by 1 base; junction bases not matched to a gene: 2. The CDR3 protein is CSVHGGGTDTQYF. As DNA, the CDR3 is TGCAGCGTTCACGGGGGGGGCACAGATACGCAGTATTTT.

The rearrangement uses TRBV2 and TRBJ2-7, with a weak D call TRBD2 (6 bases). The CDR3 has 11 amino acids. Deletions cut 10 bases from V and 4 bases from J, with 11 bases between. From germline, CDR1 is SNHLY and CDR2 FYNNEI. The CDR3 bases are TGTGCCACCTCTCGGGGGTACGAGCAGTACTTC. The encoded protein is CATSRGYEQYF.

This clone has a handful of counts. The V call is TRBV5-5, the J call TRBJ2-7, with 12 bases lining up with TRBD1. The ends lost 4 bases at V and 6 bases at J; junction bases unmatched: 11. CDR1 is SGHKS and CDR2 is YYEKEE in the germline V gene (reference sequence). This CDR3 is built from 16 residues. Here the CDR3 reads CASSPHPGTGGSEQYF. For the CDR3, the DNA is TGTGCCAGCAGCCCGCACCCCGGGACAGGGGGCAGCGAGCAGTACTTC. The whole variable domain, filled in from reference TRBV5-5 and TRBJ2-7, reads DAGVTQSPTHLIKTRGQQVTLRCSPISGHKSVSWYQQVLGQGPQFIFQYYEKEERGRGNFPDRFSARQFPNYSSELNVNALLLGDSALYLCASSPHPGTGGSEQYFGPGTRLTVT.

The V and J genes are TRBV5-8 and TRBJ2-7; no reliable D call. CDR1 is SGHTS, CDR2 YDEGEE, per germline. Between the trimmed V and J ends, which lost 0 bases and 4 bases, there was a span of 8 bases. The CDR3 spans 13 residues. The CDR3 sequence is CASSLGSGYEQYF. The CDR3 region has the DNA TGTGCCAGCAGCTTGGGGTCCGGGTACGAGCAGTACTTC.

The rearrangement joins TRBV19 to TRBJ2-3; no definite D call. V was clipped by 4 bases and J by 0 bases, with 5 bases between them. CDR1 is LNHDA and CDR2 is SQIVND in the germline V gene (reference sequence). The CDR3 covers 13 residues. CDR3 residues: CASSTLSTDTQYF. CDR3 sequence (DNA): TGTGCCAGTAGTACGTTAAGCACAGATACGCAGTATTTT. Looking up the rest from reference TRBV19 and TRBJ2-3 gives the full variable domain: DGGITQSPKYLFRKEGQNVTLSCEQNLNHDAMYWYRQDPGQGLRLIYYSQIVNDFQKGDIAEGYSVSREKKESFPLTVTSAQKNPTAFYLCASSTLSTDTQYFGPGTRLTVL.

The CDR3 sequence: CASSETVTYEQYF. In DNA form, the CDR3 reads TGTGCCAGCAGTGAAACGGTAACCTACGAGCAGTACTTC. The chain combines TRBV6-1 with TRBJ2-7; D is ambiguous. The CDR3 loop spans 13 amino acids. V lost 2 bases to trimming and J lost 2 bases, with 7 bases between them. Germline CDR1 is MNHNS and CDR2 is SASEGT.

V is TRBV2 and J is TRBJ2-5; 10 nucleotides align to TRBD1. The CDR3 totals 17 residues. The V gene end was trimmed by 1 base and the J gene end by 7 bases; junction bases not matched to a gene: 12. The germline V gene has CDR1 SNHLY and CDR2 FYNNEI. CDR3 in amino acids: CASSEVGTGAHQGTQYF. CDR3 sequence (DNA): TGTGCCAGCAGTGAAGTTGGGACAGGGGCCCATCAGGGGACCCAGTACTTC.

The chain recombines TRBV6-5 with TRBJ1-2; D is possibly TRBD1 (6 bases). CDR1 and CDR2 (germline): MNHEY, SVGAGI. Trimming removed 4 bases from V and 2 bases from J, with 11 bases in between. The CDR3 consists of 14 residues. The CDR3 reads CASSFLTGNYGYTF. In DNA form, the CDR3 reads TGTGCCAGCAGTTTTCTAACAGGGAACTATGGCTACACCTTC.

The V gene is TRBV7-9, the J gene TRBJ1-2; D might be TRBD1 (6 bases). The CDR3 is made up of 15 amino acids. Trimming removed 5 bases from V and 0 bases from J, with 13 bases in between. The V gene's germline CDR1 is SEHNR and CDR2 FQNEAQ (reference sequence). CDR3: CASSPQGRANYGYTF. CDR3 in DNA: TGTGCCAGCAGCCCGCAGGGGCGGGCTAACTATGGCTACACCTTC.

The gene calls are TRBV7-9 and TRBJ1-2; D uncertain. Germline V gene sequence: CDR1 SEHNR, CDR2 FQNEAQ (reference sequence). The CDR3 spans 14 residues. Trimming took 5 bases from V and 4 from J, leaving 14 bases between them. CDR3 nucleotide sequence: TGTGCCAGCAGCCCGGTTCTGGGAGGCTATGGCTACACCTTC. The encoded protein is CASSPVLGGYGYTF.

This clone was counted once. The CDR3 DNA follows: TGCGCCAGCAGGAGGACAGATTATGGCTACACCTTC. Translation gives CASRRTDYGYTF. The V call is TRBV5-1, the J call TRBJ1-2, with D tentatively TRBD1 (6 bases). This CDR3 spans 12 amino acids. V was shortened by 5 bases and J by 5 bases, with 10 bases between the two germline ends. Germline V gene lookup returns CDR1 SGHRS and CDR2 YFSETQ.

This clone has only one observation. The chain couples TRBV6-5 to TRBJ2-5; 8 nucleotides match TRBD1. Losses at the gene ends were 5 bases for V and 5 bases for J; bases not matched to a gene: 10. CDR1 MNHEY and CDR2 SVGAGI come from the germline V gene. The CDR3 spans 15 residues. CDR3 residues: CASSPTGGAGETQYF. The CDR3 nucleotides read TGTGCCAGCAGTCCTACAGGGGGAGCGGGTGAGACCCAGTACTTC.

The V and J genes are TRBV29-1 and TRBJ1-2, with TRBD1 as a possible D gene (6 bases). The germline CDR1 and CDR2 sequences are SQVTM and ANQGSEA. V was shortened by 4 bases and J by 3 bases, with 12 bases between the two germline ends. The length of the CDR3 is 13 residues. The CDR3 DNA sequence: TGCAGCGTTGTAACAGGGTGGGACTATGGCTACACCTTC. Protein: CSVVTGWDYGYTF.

The V gene is TRBV5-4, the J gene TRBJ1-6; D remains unclear. In germline, CDR1 is SGHNT, CDR2 YYREEE (reference sequence). The CDR3 extends over 14 amino acids. V gave up 5 bases and J gave up 7 bases, with 13 bases separating them. The CDR3 DNA is TGTGCCAGCAGGACGCCGGGTCCCAATTCACCCCTCCACTTT. As protein: CASRTPGPNSPLHF. The full variable domain, its missing parts supplied by reference TRBV5-4 and TRBJ1-6, is ETGVTQSPTHLIKTRGQQVTLRCSSQSGHNTVSWYQQALGQGPQFIFQYYREEENGRGNFPPRFSGLQFPNYSSELNVNALELDDSALYLCASRTPGPNSPLHFGNGTRLTVT.

This chain links TRBV9 with TRBJ2-1; D is unresolved. CDR3 length equals 15 residues. Germline V gene sequence: CDR1 SGDLS, CDR2 YYNGEE. The germline V and J ends were trimmed by 3 bases and 0 bases, with 10 bases remaining between them. The CDR3 spells CASSALLSSYNEQFF. CDR3 coding DNA: TGTGCCAGCAGCGCCCTTTTGAGCTCCTACAATGAGCAGTTCTTC.

The gene calls are TRBV27 and TRBJ1-6, with 7 bases lining up with TRBD1. CDR3 length: 14 residues. From germline, CDR1 is MNHEY and CDR2 SMNVEV (reference sequence). The ends lost 6 bases at V and 7 bases at J; junction bases unmatched: 6. CDR3 nucleotides: TGTGCCAGCAGCCTAACAGGGGTCAATTCACCCCTCCACTTT. It is translated as CASSLTGVNSPLHF.

The chain carries TRBV7-2 and TRBJ2-2; weak D call: TRBD1 (6 bases). Germline V lookup: CDR1 SGHTA, CDR2 FQGNSA. V was cut by 1 base and J by 3 bases, with 9 bases left in between. This CDR3 has 15 amino acids. The CDR3 loop reads CASSLGRTDTGELFF. CDR3 in DNA: TGTGCCAGCAGCTTAGGCCGGACAGACACCGGGGAGCTGTTTTTT. Filled out from reference TRBV7-2 and TRBJ2-2, the complete variable domain reads GAGVSQSPSNKVTEKGKDVELRCDPISGHTALYWYRQSLGQGLEFLIYFQGNSAPDKSGLPSDRFSAERTGGSVSTLTIQRTQQEDSAVYLCASSLGRTDTGELFFGEGSRLTVL.

This clone appeared once. This rearrangement joins TRBV19 to TRBJ2-1; D is possibly TRBD2 (5 bases). Germline CDR1 is LNHDA and CDR2 is SQIVND (reference sequence). The CDR3 has 15 amino acids. Trimming took off 5 bases at V and 3 bases at J, with 14 bases between the two ends. CDR3 loop: CASSPPGSFYNEQFF. The CDR3 nucleotides are TGTGCCAGTAGTCCCCCGGGATCCTTCTACAATGAGCAGTTCTTC.